This T cell receptor (beta chain) was identified during a study of T-cell reconstitution after alpha-beta-depleted transplantation in children. Unmatched junction bases numbered 6, after V lost 0 bases and J lost 7 bases. CDR1 LGHNA and CDR2 YSLEER come from the germline V gene. This CDR3 contains 16 residues. Unique molecular identifiers were incorporated during preparation of the TCRbeta library. From the PCR reads, TCRdb called clonotypes with MiXCR, one entry per CDR3 protein. The sample records a few hundred thousand distinct CDR3 sequences, approximately 12% being singletons. The TCR comes from a human donor who donated a stem cell graft to a child with Fanconi anemia. This chain joins TRBV4-3 and TRBJ1-2; TRBD1 matches 12 bases. The sample consisted of PBMCs, taken from the stem cell graft. DNA of the CDR3: TGCGCCAGCAGCCAAGATATGGGACAGGGGGCGTTTGGCTACACCTTC. Translation gives CASSQDMGQGAFGYTF.